The text below deals with one TCR beta chain. The data originate from a study of CD8 T cells in Susac syndrome. With random hexamers, reverse transcription was performed on roughly 0.45 to 1 ug of RNA. Multiplex immunoSEQ PCR targeted 54 Vbeta and 13 Jbeta TCR beta segments. TCRdb reanalysed the immunoSEQ multiplex PCR reads using MiXCR and keeps one entry per CDR3 protein. Found here are about 210,000 distinct CDR3 sequences, more than 85% of them singletons; the top ten hold 0.07% to 0.095%. There are 15 residues in the CDR3. The junction had 9 bases not matched to a gene; V was cut back by 3 bases and J by 5 bases. Germline V gene sequence: CDR1 MNHEY, CDR2 SMNVEV (reference sequence). TCR beta sequencing covered blood CD8+ and CD4+ T cells. Treatment-naive patients with stable or active relapsing-remitting disease were the multiple sclerosis controls. Negative isolation yielded CD8+ and CD4+ T cells; FACS enriched TEMRA cells.

J is TRBJ1-1 and V is TRBV27; 7 nucleotides align to TRBD1. The receptor was isolated from a human donor with multiple sclerosis. Specimen: CD4+ T cells from PBMCs. The CDR3 protein is CASSLKGGALTEAFF. As DNA, the CDR3 is TGTGCCAGCAGTTTGAAAGGGGGCGCGTTGACTGAAGCTTTCTTT.